This T cell receptor (beta chain) came from a study of T-cell reconstitution after alpha-beta-depleted transplantation in children. The V gene end was trimmed by 5 bases and the J gene end by 2 bases; junction bases not matched to a gene: 18. The CDR3 extends over 19 amino acids. Per the germline V gene, CDR1 is MDHEN and CDR2 is SYDVKM. This clonotype appeared a few times. As it was prepared, the TCRbeta library received unique molecular identifiers. From the PCR reads, TCRdb called clonotypes with MiXCR, one entry per CDR3 protein. In the table there are around 370,000 distinct CDR3 sequences, under 13% of which are singletons.

J is TRBJ2-1 and V is TRBV28, with 7 bases fitting TRBD2. The specimen comprised PBMCs from the stem cell graft donor, sampled from the stem cell graft. The sequence came from a human donor who donated a stem cell graft to a child with acute lymphoblastic leukemia. The CDR3 DNA reads TGTGCCAGCAGTCTTGTGGGGCTAGCGGTGTCGGGCCCCTACAATGAGCAGTTCTTC. It translates to CASSLVGLAVSGPYNEQFF.